These 9 T cell receptor beta chains came from one sample sequenced in a study of cytomegalovirus exposure and HLA in healthy donors. PCR primers comprised 60 Vbeta and 13 Jbeta primers. Only in-frame clones appear in the TCRdb table, and some are missing; sequencing was by immunoSEQ multiplex PCR. This table holds about 190,000 clones, around 80% found once. Sequenced input: PBMCs. All receptors derive from a woman aged 40-49 years in good health and CMV-seronegative.

V is TRBV7-3 and J is TRBJ2-1; 10 nucleotides agree with TRBD2. Germline-derived CDR1 and CDR2 are SGHTA and FQGTGA. The CDR3 sequence is 15 residues long. V lost 2 bases, J lost 9 bases, and 7 bases stayed unmatched. CDR3 in amino acids: CASSLSASGRSEQFF. In nucleotides, the CDR3 is TGTGCCAGCAGCTTATCGGCTAGCGGGAGATCTGAGCAGTTCTTC.

The rearrangement links TRBV7-9 to TRBJ2-3; possibly TRBD2 for D (6 bases). CDR3 length: 16 residues. Trimming stripped 5 bases from V and 2 bases from J, with 17 bases between. CDR1 is SEHNR and CDR2 is FQNEAQ in the germline V gene (reference sequence). CDR3 sequence reads: CASSQTSRDPTDTQYF. CDR3 nucleotide sequence: TGTGCCAGCAGCCAGACTAGTAGGGACCCCACAGATACGCAGTATTTT.

This clone was picked up a small number of times. The chain combines TRBV1 with TRBJ1-4; TRBD1 was called by the table and not checked on the DNA. TRBV1 is described as a pseudogene. The length of the CDR3 is 18 residues. CDR3 in amino acids: CTSSPHSDRVETNEKLFF. The DNA for the CDR3 is TGCACCAGCAGCCCTCACTCGGACAGGGTCGAGACTAATGAAAAACTGTTTTTT.

CDR3 residues: CASSEWGGRTYGYTF. The DNA of the CDR3 is TGTGCCAGCAGTGAATGGGGAGGCCGGACCTATGGCTACACCTTC. The chain couples TRBV25-1 to TRBJ1-2; D unclear. Trimming stripped 1 base from V and 4 bases from J, with 13 bases between. The germline gives CDR1 MGHDK, CDR2 SYGVNS. This CDR3 region has 15 residues.

This rearrangement joins TRBV14 to TRBJ1-1, with a tentative D call TRBD1 (5 bases). The germline V and J ends were trimmed by 1 base and 10 bases, with 19 bases remaining between them. Germline V lookup: CDR1 SGHDN, CDR2 FVKESK. This CDR3 spans 15 amino acids. The CDR3 reads CASSQVDKRTQGAFF. The CDR3 DNA reads TGTGCCAGCAGCCAAGTTGACAAGAGGACCCAGGGAGCTTTCTTT.

This sequence joins TRBV6-5 and TRBJ1-2, with D perhaps matching TRBD1 (5 bases). The germline gives CDR1 MNHEY, CDR2 SVGAGI. Trimming took off 6 bases at V and 1 base at J, with 9 bases between the two ends. The CDR3 is 13 amino acids. This chain's CDR3 is CASRLDSNYGYTF. The CDR3, as DNA: TGTGCCAGCAGACTTGACAGTAACTATGGCTACACCTTC.

The chain carries TRBV6-1 and TRBJ2-1; possibly TRBD2 for D (6 bases). The CDR3 is 11 residues long. V was clipped by 8 bases and J by 7 bases, with 9 bases between them. The germline V gene encodes CDR1 MNHNS and CDR2 SASEGT. CDR3 protein: CASSRENEQFF. In nucleotides, the CDR3 is TGTGCCAGCTCGCGGGAAAATGAGCAGTTCTTC.

The CDR3 reads CASSTGTLTWKAFF. The CDR3 nucleotides are TGTGCCAGCAGTACAGGGACGTTGACTTGGAAAGCTTTCTTT. The rearrangement links TRBV2 to TRBJ1-1, with D maybe TRBD1 (6 bases). Deletions cut 5 bases from V and 9 bases from J, with 19 bases between. The CDR3 contains 14 residues. Germline CDR1 and CDR2: SNHLY and FYNNEI. The whole variable domain, remainder taken from reference TRBV2 and TRBJ1-1, is EPEVTQTPSHQVTQMGQEVILRCVPISNHLYFYWYRQILGQKVEFLVSFYNNEISEKSEIFDDQFSVERPDGSNFTLKIRSTKLEDSAMYFCASSTGTLTWKAFFGQGTRLTVV.

The V call is TRBV19, the J call TRBJ2-5; TRBD2 matches at 9 bases. From germline, CDR1 is LNHDA and CDR2 SQIVND (reference sequence). The CDR3 consists of 14 residues. Trimming cost V 5 bases and J 5 bases; bases outside gene matches: 6. The CDR3 here is CASSGGRAGETQYF. The CDR3 DNA sequence: TGTGCCAGTAGTGGCGGGAGGGCTGGGGAGACCCAGTACTTC.